The clone carrying this T cell receptor beta chain appeared a few times. Its antigen is unidentified. TCRdb re-called the 5' RACE reads with MiXCR, one entry per CDR3 protein. The sample shows about 130,000 distinct CDR3 sequences, roughly 13% of them seen only once. The germline CDR1 and CDR2 sequences are SGHRS and YFSETQ. The CDR3 runs 16 residues. V was trimmed by 1 base and J by 5 bases, leaving 19 bases between them. The source of the sample is a study of CD8 T cells in ankylosing spondylitis. General study findings and limits: Seemingly distinctive of ankylosing spondylitis blood was a TCR beta motif formed by eight highly homologous variants. Reportedly, matched ankylosing spondylitis synovial fluid was significantly enriched for disease-linked clones.

Sequenced material: blood, either unsorted or a sorted T cell fraction (not recorded which). The chain joins TRBV5-1 to TRBJ2-7; perhaps TRBD1 as D (6 bases). This TCR derives from a female donor with ankylosing spondylitis or in good health (not recorded which). This CDR3 reads CASSLSVTQGSHEQYF. CDR3 nucleotides: TGCGCCAGCAGCTTGTCGGTTACACAGGGTTCCCACGAGCAGTACTTC.